This T cell receptor beta chain was found in a study of cytomegalovirus exposure and HLA in healthy donors. In the study overall: Roughly 85 million unique TCRs from HLA-typed donors made up an early data release. Study-wide findings and caveats: In a later analysis, TCR beta V- and J-gene trimming was associated with a missense DCLRE1C variant.

The PCR contained 60 Vbeta and 13 Jbeta primers. As processed by the authors: Among the unique TCR beta chains that a later analysis counted, about 79 million in all, about 11 million were shared. This table comes from immunoSEQ multiplex PCR, and its TCRdb copy is limited to in-frame clones, with some not included. V and J calls and clone size follow that table, whereas D and trimming were derived from the DNA. The sample consists of about 180,000 clones, around 80% of them appearing once. Trimming removed 0 bases at V and 0 bases at J, with 13 bases between. The CDR3 runs 17 residues. Germline CDR1 SGDLS, CDR2 YYNGEE. With respect to this clone: The antigen remains unidentified.

This TCR was sampled from a middle-aged woman in good health and CMV-seronegative. The V call is TRBV9, the J call TRBJ2-1; TRBD1 might be the D (5 bases). Sequencing was done on a sample of PBMCs. The CDR3 spells CASSVEGPPSSYNEQFF. For the CDR3, the DNA is TGTGCCAGCAGCGTAGAGGGGCCCCCGAGCTCCTACAATGAGCAGTTCTTC.